Listed here are 26 T cell receptor beta chains from one sample, sequenced in a study of metastatic and nonmetastatic thyroid tumors. No treatment of any kind had been given to any patient before thyroid surgery. TCRdb re-analyzed the PCR reads through MiXCR. This table holds approximately 20,000 clones, 22% found once. The sequencing sample was made of tumor tissue. All receptors derive from a male donor with papillary thyroid cancer or a benign thyroid nodule (not recorded which). Some clones in this sample may be carry-over from other donors' samples.

Remarks on this clone: Possible read error: a much larger clone is one base away. The genes are TRBV29-1 and TRBJ2-1; no clear D. The CDR3 length is 11 residues. In germline, CDR1 is SQVTM, CDR2 ANQGSEA. Between the trimmed V and J ends, which lost 2 bases and 10 bases, there was a span of 9 bases. CDR3 region: CSVERAEEQFF. As DNA, the CDR3 is TGCAGCGTTGAACGTGCGGAGGAGCAGTTCTTC.

This clone has at least ten counts. This chain joins TRBV19 and TRBJ2-1, with 7 bases that match TRBD1. CDR3 size: 16 residues. The V gene's germline CDR1 is LNHDA and CDR2 SQIVND (reference sequence). J was trimmed by 3 bases and V by 8 bases; bases with no gene match: 13. CDR3: CASQRAGGNLYNEQFF. The DNA for the CDR3 is TGTGCCAGTCAACGGGCAGGGGGAAATCTCTACAATGAGCAGTTCTTC.

The rearrangement joins TRBV12-3 or TRBV12-4 to TRBJ2-7; D unresolved. The V end was cut by 2 bases, the J end by 4 bases, with 15 bases between. The CDR3 totals 15 residues. CDR3 sequence (DNA): TGTGCCAGCAGTTTAAGTGTGGGGTCCGGGTACGAGCAGTACTTC. Encoded protein: CASSLSVGSGYEQYF.

By share of the sample, this clone is medium-sized. This chain connects TRBV6-2 or TRBV6-3 to TRBJ1-1; no definite D call. Germline loops: CDR1 MNHEY, CDR2 SVGEGT. V lost 6 bases and J 4 bases, leaving 12 bases between the germline ends. The CDR3 covers 13 residues. The CDR3 here is CASRTGPGTEAFF. In DNA, the CDR3 is TGTGCCAGCAGGACCGGACCCGGCACTGAAGCTTTCTTT.

There are many counts of this clone. The rearrangement uses TRBV4-2 and TRBJ1-2; D not certain. The V end was cut by 0 bases, the J end by 7 bases, with 15 bases between. Germline V lookup: CDR1 LGHNA, CDR2 YNFKEQ. CDR3 size: 15 residues. In DNA, the CDR3 is TGTGCCAGCAGCCAAGATTCGCCCTCCTCGCGTGGCTACACCTTC. This encodes CASSQDSPSSRGYTF.

This clone occurred many times. The chain recombines TRBV12-3 or TRBV12-4 with TRBJ2-3; 8 nucleotides match TRBD2. The CDR3 runs 13 residues. The V segment lost 7 bases and the J segment 6 bases; nucleotides outside the gene matches: 6. CDR3 sequence reads: CASKIPGGDTQYF. In DNA, the CDR3 is TGTGCCAGCAAGATCCCGGGGGGGGATACGCAGTATTTT.

This chain links TRBV7-3 with TRBJ1-1; 8 positions agree with TRBD1. The ends lost 4 bases at V and 9 bases at J; junction bases unmatched: 13. Germline CDR1 and CDR2: SGHTA and FQGTGA. The CDR3 has 15 residues. The DNA for the CDR3 is TGTGCCAGCAGCTCCGGGTCGACAGGGGCAAGTCAAGCTTTCTTT. Protein sequence: CASSSGSTGASQAFF.

This clone was recorded a few times. One end of the junction varies from germline; a read error may be responsible. V is TRBV20-1 and J is TRBJ2-7; 11 bases match TRBD2. Germline V lookup: CDR1 DFQATT, CDR2 SNEGSKA (reference sequence). CDR3 size: 16 residues. Here the CDR3 reads CSARPQTSGSSYEHYF. CDR3 nucleotides: TGCAGTGCGAGACCTCAAACTAGCGGGAGTTCCTACGAGCATTACTTC.

Details on this clone: At one boundary the junction diverges from the germline segment, which might be a read error. The chain links TRBV27 to TRBJ2-1, with D hard to call. The length of the CDR3 is 13 residues. Germline V gene data show CDR1 as MNHEY and CDR2 as SMNVEV (reference sequence). CDR3 coding DNA: TGTGCCAGCAGTTTTGTTTCCTACAATGAGCCGTTCTTC. This translates into CASSFVSYNEPFF.

This clone was recorded at least ten times. For the CDR3, the DNA is TGTGCCAGCAGCTTTAGCATGGACAGCGGAGCTTTCTTT. This translates into CASSFSMDSGAFF. The chain links TRBV11-2 to TRBJ1-1; maybe TRBD1 (6 bases). Germline V gives CDR1 SGHAT, CDR2 FQNNGV. There are 13 residues in the CDR3. Between the trimmed V and J ends, which lost 3 bases and 10 bases, there was a span of 15 bases.

In its sample, this clone was seen many times. This specimen includes other DNA sequences encoding the same CDR3. The chain joins TRBV10-2 to TRBJ1-1, with D maybe TRBD1 (5 bases). Trimming removed 6 bases from V and 1 base from J, with 9 bases in between. This CDR3 has 13 amino acids. Germline CDR1 and CDR2: WSHSY and SAAADI. Written as DNA, the CDR3 is TGCGCCAGCAGGGTGGACAAGAACACTGAAGCTTTCTTT. It specifies CASRVDKNTEAFF.

This clone came up many times. For the CDR3, the DNA is TGTGCCAGTAGTATTGGGACAGGGATAAGTAATTCACCCCTCCACTTT. As protein: CASSIGTGISNSPLHF. The rearrangement uses TRBV19 and TRBJ1-6, with 9 bases lining up with TRBD1. Germline V gene data show CDR1 as LNHDA and CDR2 as SQIVND (reference sequence). The CDR3 has 16 residues. V shed 3 bases, J shed 6 bases, and the junction held 6 bases outside the gene matches.

The table lists this clone with many counts. The chain carries TRBV3-1 and TRBJ1-1; no clear D. CDR1 is LGHDT, CDR2 YNNKEL, per germline (reference sequence). The CDR3 is 12 residues long. The V gene lost 2 bases and the J gene lost 1 base, with 2 bases spanning the gap. This CDR3 is CASSQQNTEAFF. In nucleotides, the CDR3 is TGTGCCAGCAGCCAACAGAACACTGAAGCTTTCTTT. Together with reference TRBV3-1 and TRBJ1-1, the CDR3 gives the full variable domain: DTAVSQTPKYLVTQMGNDKSIKCEQNLGHDTMYWYKQDSKKFLKIMFSYNNKELIINETVPNRFSPKSPDKAHLNLHINSLELGDSAVYFCASSQQNTEAFFGQGTRLTVV.

This clone was observed a handful of times. Possible read error: a much larger clone is one base away. At the DNA level, this CDR3 is encoded by other sequences in the same sample as well. The chain links TRBV2 to TRBJ1-5; D remains ambiguous. The CDR3 is 15 amino acids. Trimming stripped 3 bases from V and 2 bases from J, with 11 bases between. Per the germline V gene, CDR1 is SNHLY and CDR2 is FYNNEI. CDR3 protein: CASSDASRGNQPQHF. For the CDR3, the DNA is TGTGCCAGCAGTGACGCGTCCCGTGGCAATCAGCCCCAGCATTTT.

This clone was counted at least ten times. V gene TRBV18 combines with J gene TRBJ2-7; 9 bases agree with TRBD1. Per germline, CDR1 KGHSH and CDR2 LQKENI. The V segment lost 2 bases and the J segment 4 bases; nucleotides outside the gene matches: 3. The CDR3 contains 14 residues. This chain's CDR3 is CASSPGTGMYEQYF. For the CDR3, the DNA is TGTGCCAGCTCACCAGGGACAGGGATGTACGAGCAGTACTTC.

This clone was seen more than once but under ten times. The chain couples TRBV20-1 to TRBJ2-1; 9 positions agree with TRBD2. The V gene end was trimmed by 4 bases and the J gene end by 0 bases; junction bases not matched to a gene: 4. Germline loops: CDR1 DFQATT, CDR2 SNEGSKA (reference sequence). This CDR3 is 15 amino acids long. The chain's CDR3 is CSAISGSYSYNEQFF. CDR3 DNA sequence: TGCAGTGCTATTAGCGGGAGTTACTCCTACAATGAGCAGTTCTTC.

This clone was counted many times. The rearrangement uses TRBV2 and TRBJ1-6; 7 bases are shared with TRBD1. V dropped 7 bases and J dropped 7; count of bases not matched to a gene: 7. The CDR3 length is 14 residues. Germline loops: CDR1 SNHLY, CDR2 FYNNEI. The CDR3 sequence: CASIMGTVNSPLHF. The CDR3 nucleotides are TGTGCCAGCATAATGGGGACAGTCAATTCACCCCTCCACTTT.

This clone was detected many times. This sequence joins TRBV18 and TRBJ2-1; 10 positions agree with TRBD1. The CDR3 spans 15 residues. The V gene end was trimmed by 5 bases and the J gene end by 7 bases; junction bases not matched to a gene: 8. Germline CDR1 KGHSH, CDR2 LQKENI. CDR3 coding DNA: TGTGCCAGCTCAACGGGACAGGGGCCGAAGAATGAGCAGTTCTTC. Translated, it gives CASSTGQGPKNEQFF. Supplemented by reference TRBV18 and TRBJ2-1, the full variable domain reads NAGVMQNPRHLVRRRGQEARLRCSPMKGHSHVYWYRQLPEEGLKFMVYLQKENIIDESGMPKERFSAEFPKEGPSILRIQQVVRGDSAAYFCASSTGQGPKNEQFFGPGTRLTVL.

This chain links TRBV30 with TRBJ1-5; 8 bases agree with TRBD1. Germline V gene lookup returns CDR1 GTSNPN and CDR2 SVGIG (reference sequence). V was pared by 5 bases and J by 2 bases, with 8 bases of the junction left unmatched. The CDR3 is 15 residues long. The CDR3 DNA sequence: TGTGCCTGGGGGCAGGGGGCAAGTGGCAATCAGCCCCAGCATTTT. Translating it yields CAWGQGASGNQPQHF.

Many counts were recorded for this clone. The chain carries TRBV27 and TRBJ2-5; D remains unclear. Germline lookup yields CDR1 MNHEY and CDR2 SMNVEV (reference sequence). Deletions cut 2 bases from V and 0 bases from J, with 1 base between. The CDR3 is 12 residues long. DNA of the CDR3: TGTGCCAGCAGTTTAAACCAAGAGACCCAGTACTTC. Encoded protein: CASSLNQETQYF.

The CDR3 DNA sequence: TGTGCCAGCAGTTTAAAAGTGGCAAGACCCAACGAGCAGTACTTC. Encoded protein: CASSLKVARPNEQYF. This chain joins TRBV12-3 or TRBV12-4 and TRBJ2-7; D is undetermined. The CDR3 is 15 residues long. Trimming took off 2 bases at V and 5 bases at J, with 16 bases between the two ends.

Details on this clone: Likely a read error: the CDR3 ends without its conserved phenylalanine or tryptophan. CDR3 residues: CSAKSLVYNEQFY. The CDR3 nucleotides read TGCAGTGCCAAGTCCCTAGTCTACAATGAGCAGTTCTAC. The chain joins TRBV20-1 to TRBJ2-1, with D unresolved. CDR1 and CDR2 (germline): DFQATT, SNEGSKA (reference sequence). This CDR3 comprises 13 residues. Trimming left V 6 bases short and J 3 bases short, with 12 bases between.

This clone was detected many times. This chain uses TRBV27 with TRBJ2-3; possibly TRBD2 for D (5 bases). CDR3 size: 15 residues. Trimming took 4 bases from V and 3 from J, leaving 14 bases between them. Germline CDR1 is MNHEY and CDR2 is SMNVEV (reference sequence). CDR3 amino acids: CASSWASTGTDTQYF. In nucleotides, the CDR3 is TGTGCCAGCAGTTGGGCCTCGACGGGGACAGATACGCAGTATTTT.

This clone was observed many times. V and J are TRBV19 and TRBJ2-2; D is ambiguous. Germline loops: CDR1 LNHDA, CDR2 SQIVND (reference sequence). The CDR3 has 11 residues. V dropped 3 bases and J dropped 6 bases, with 2 bases sitting between them. Here the CDR3 DNA reads TGTGCCAGTAGTATTTCCGGGGAGCTGTTTTTT. This translates into CASSISGELFF.

This clone counts as medium-sized. The chain links TRBV28 to TRBJ2-7, with TRBD2 matching over 12 bases. Germline V gene sequence: CDR1 MDHEN, CDR2 SYDVKM. This CDR3 spans 15 amino acids. The J segment lost 4 bases and the V segment lost 3 bases, leaving 4 bases of the junction unmatched. The CDR3 region has the DNA TGTGCCAGCAGTTTGGGAACTAGCGGGAGGTACGAGCAGTACTTC. Amino acid sequence: CASSLGTSGRYEQYF.

The rearrangement uses TRBV4-1 and TRBJ2-7, with D tentatively TRBD2 (6 bases). The ends were cut back, 0 bases at V and 4 bases at J, with 13 bases in the middle. The CDR3 runs 15 residues. Per the germline V gene, CDR1 is MGHRA and CDR2 is YSYEKL. The CDR3 DNA follows: TGCGCCAGCAGCCAAGATCTAGCGCGAACTTACGAGCAGTACTTC. Translating it yields CASSQDLARTYEQYF.